This TCR beta chain was recovered during a study of T cell responses to AZD1222 COVID-19 vaccine. V dropped 5 bases and J dropped 5 bases, with 12 bases sitting between them. The length of the CDR3 is 13 residues. Germline V CDR1 and CDR2: MNHEY, SMNVEV (reference sequence). Measured with immunoSEQ multiplex PCR; TCRdb has only the in-frame clones, and not every one. The table has more than 65,000 clones, over 80% seen once. The clonotype was recovered from an adult who received the AZD1222 COVID-19 vaccine. This material consisted of peripheral blood, taken 28 days after the second AZD1222 dose. This chain uses TRBV27 with TRBJ1-2; D perhaps matches TRBD1 (5 bases). The CDR3, as DNA: TGTGCCAGCAGTCCAGGGCTTGGGTATGGCTACACCTTC. Amino acid sequence: CASSPGLGYGYTF.